A selection of T cell receptor beta chains follows, all from one sample in a study of control samples from healthy donors and cancer patients. Repertoires were generated with immunoSEQ multiplex PCR, while TCRdb's copy carries only in-frame clones and drops some. The repertoire consists of about 150,000 clones, with 90% to 95% occurring once and the leading ten covering about 5%. Sequenced material: blood. The origin of the receptors is a man between 40 and 49 years old in good health. Both conserved end residues are part of each CDR3. Where a row states a size, it is once, few, many or the class of an expanded clone; other rows omit it.

J: TRBJ2-7; size: .; V: TRBV21-1; CDR3: CASLGPISGGDGYEQYF
J: TRBJ1-1; size: .; V: TRBV4-1; CDR3: CASSQGARGDTEAFF
J: TRBJ1-5; size: .; V: TRBV18; CDR3: CAKRQGGNQPQHF
J: TRBJ1-1; size: .; V: TRBV29-1; CDR3: CSVARMGGADTEAFF
J: TRBJ1-2; size: .; V: TRBV28; CDR3: CASTRPWGAYGYTF
J: TRBJ2-5; size: .; V: TRBV6-5; CDR3: CASSYPGGGETQYF
J: TRBJ2-3; size: .; V: TRBV7-9; CDR3: CASSLRADTQYF
J: TRBJ1-1; size: .; V: TRBV5-5; CDR3: CASSPLDTEAFF
J: TRBJ1-4; size: .; V: TRBV28; CDR3: CASTENEKLFF
J: TRBJ2-1; size: .; V: TRBV7-8; CDR3: CASSLGRGGDYNEQFF
J: TRBJ2-3; size: .; V: TRBV9; CDR3: CASSGGDLSTDTQYF
J: TRBJ1-2; size: .; V: TRBV28; CDR3: CASSQAGTPSRSDYGYTF
J: TRBJ2-3; size: .; V: TRBV18; CDR3: CASSREGVDTQYF
J: TRBJ1-1; size: .; V: TRBV6-1; CDR3: CASSDRQGLEAFF
J: TRBJ1-2; size: .; V: TRBV7-9; CDR3: CASSHTFGWGYTF
J: TRBJ1-4; size: .; V: TRBV6-5; CDR3: CASTATGTGLEKLFF
J: TRBJ1-1; size: .; V: TRBV7-9; CDR3: CASSPFWENPANTEAFF
J: TRBJ2-1; size: .; V: TRBV20-1; CDR3: CSASIAGAHYNEQFF
J: TRBJ1-5; size: .; V: TRBV21-1; CDR3: CASSNPPVGQPQHF
J: TRBJ2-5; size: .; V: TRBV5-6; CDR3: CASSLGLREGAETQYF
J: TRBJ2-4; size: .; V: TRBV28; CDR3: CASNSGTPAKNIQYF
J: TRBJ2-7; size: .; V: TRBV5-1; CDR3: CASSSEAGLVYEQYF
J: TRBJ1-1; size: .; V: TRBV6-5; CDR3: CASSYRGMNTEAFF
J: TRBJ1-1; size: .; V: TRBV12-3/TRBV12-4; CDR3: CASSRDRVTEAFF
J: TRBJ2-7; size: .; V: TRBV10-3; CDR3: CAIAQGARMSEQYF
J: TRBJ1-1; size: once; V: TRBV19; CDR3: CASSSGVGTGPTEAFF
J: TRBJ2-5; size: few; V: TRBV30; CDR3: CAWSARDGLTAQYF
J: TRBJ1-3; size: .; V: TRBV11-2; CDR3: CASSGTGGSHTIYF
J: TRBJ1-5; size: .; V: TRBV7-2; CDR3: CASSLKEPGINQPQHF
J: TRBJ2-3; size: .; V: TRBV10-2; CDR3: CASSSTGGFTETQYF
J: TRBJ1-2; size: once; V: TRBV4-1; CDR3: CASSQEGTGVGGYTF
J: TRBJ2-2; size: .; V: TRBV6-6; CDR3: CASSWGDTGELFF
J: TRBJ2-1; size: once; V: TRBV1; CDR3: CTSSQDRRRGQGGYNEQFF
J: TRBJ2-2; size: .; V: TRBV9; CDR3: CASSSMGQGGTGELFF
J: TRBJ1-2; size: .; V: TRBV13; CDR3: CASSLGTDRNYGYTF
J: TRBJ2-1; size: .; V: TRBV5-4; CDR3: CASSKGHGNEQFF
J: TRBJ2-7; size: once; V: TRBV5-1; CDR3: CASSLEGSYEQYF
J: TRBJ1-5; size: .; V: TRBV19; CDR3: CASSWTDNQPQHF
J: TRBJ1-1; size: .; V: TRBV6-5; CDR3: CASSYGDLNTEAFF
J: TRBJ1-1; size: few; V: TRBV12-3/TRBV12-4; CDR3: CASSPGGGTEAFF
J: TRBJ1-1; size: .; V: TRBV27; CDR3: CASRSRGAMNTEAFF
J: TRBJ2-1; size: .; V: TRBV19; CDR3: CASKASLYNEQFF
J: TRBJ1-2; size: .; V: TRBV11-2; CDR3: CASSLGPGFGGSRYGYTF
J: TRBJ2-1; size: .; V: TRBV5-5; CDR3: CASSFMGQEQFF
J: TRBJ2-7; size: .; V: TRBV27; CDR3: CASSGTGGWRNYEQYF
J: TRBJ1-2; size: .; V: TRBV11-2; CDR3: CASSLRDGYTF
J: TRBJ1-2; size: once; V: TRBV30; CDR3: CAWRLAGTNYGYTF
J: TRBJ2-3; size: .; V: TRBV5-1; CDR3: CASSLGLAGVDTQYF
J: TRBJ2-6; size: .; V: TRBV4-1; CDR3: CASSSTGKSGANVLTF
J: TRBJ1-1; size: .; V: TRBV6-5; CDR3: CASTHRATMNTEAFF
J: TRBJ2-2; size: .; V: TRBV4-3; CDR3: CASSPRLLSNTGELFF
J: TRBJ1-1; size: once; V: TRBV6-1; CDR3: CASSEAQDRAEAFF
J: TRBJ2-6; size: .; V: TRBV6-6; CDR3: CASSYRSSGANVLTF
J: TRBJ2-2; size: .; V: TRBV6-1; CDR3: CASSEVPTSGADTGELFF
J: TRBJ1-1; size: once; V: TRBV3-1/TRBV3-2; CDR3: CASSQRQGLGTEAFF
J: TRBJ2-1; size: .; V: TRBV27; CDR3: CASSYQGVGNEQFF
J: TRBJ1-6; size: .; V: TRBV25-1; CDR3: CASEGDSPLHF
J: TRBJ2-2; size: .; V: TRBV3-1/TRBV3-2; CDR3: CASSPLWGPGELFF